The 28 T cell receptor beta chains below come from one sample, sequenced in a study of identical twins. Via MiXCR, TCRdb re-called the 5' RACE reads, giving one row per CDR3 protein. The sample has some 730,000 distinct CDR3 sequences, around a sixth seen once; the top ten hold around 12%. This sample was also put to use in a study of T cells expressing NK-cell markers.

Sequenced sample: PBMCs. These receptors came from a woman under 30 in good health.

This clonotype turned up a few times. V usage is TRBV12-3 or TRBV12-4 and J usage is TRBJ2-7; D uncertain. This CDR3 is 13 amino acids long. The germline V and J ends were trimmed by 7 bases and 2 bases, with 12 bases remaining between them. CDR3 in amino acids: CASTPGPTYEQYF. CDR3 bases: TGTGCCAGCACCCCCGGGCCTACCTACGAGCAGTACTTC.

This clonotype was counted ten times or more. The rearrangement links TRBV6-1 to TRBJ2-7; perhaps TRBD1 as D (6 bases). Trimming took off 2 bases at V and 6 bases at J, with 14 bases between the two ends. CDR3 length: 14 residues. CDR1 and CDR2 (germline): MNHNS, SASEGT. DNA of the CDR3: TGTGCCAGCAGTGAATCCGGACAGAAGCCCGAGCAGTACTTC. This sequence encodes CASSESGQKPEQYF.

This clonotype appeared a few times. The V call is TRBV4-1, the J call TRBJ2-3, with unresolved D. The germline gives CDR1 MGHRA, CDR2 YSYEKL. Between the trimmed V and J ends, which lost 0 bases and 0 bases, there was a span of 13 bases. The CDR3 runs 17 residues. CDR3 sequence reads: CASSQDKGYSSTDTQYF. DNA of the CDR3: TGCGCCAGCAGCCAAGACAAGGGCTACTCTAGCACAGATACGCAGTATTTT.

The rearrangement uses TRBV10-3 and TRBJ1-3; D not resolved. Trimming pared 6 bases from V and 0 bases from J, leaving 12 bases between. The CDR3 totals 15 residues. Germline CDR1 is ENHRY and CDR2 is SYGVKD. The CDR3 bases are TGTGCCATCAGACCCGGAGAGCGCTCTGGAAACACCATATATTTT. Protein: CAIRPGERSGNTIYF.

The chain combines TRBV7-3 with TRBJ2-3, with 10 bases matching TRBD1. Germline values: CDR1 SGHTA, CDR2 FQGTGA. The CDR3 runs 14 residues. The ends lost 5 bases at V and 4 bases at J; junction bases unmatched: 3. CDR3 nucleotide sequence: TGTGCCAGCAGCCCCGGGACAGGGGCAGATACGCAGTATTTT. It yields the protein CASSPGTGADTQYF.

CDR3 bases: TGCGCCAGCAGCTTGGAGGACTACCTCTACGAGCAGTACTTC. This gives the protein CASSLEDYLYEQYF. This chain joins TRBV5-1 and TRBJ2-7, with D possibly matching TRBD2 (6 bases). Trimming removed 0 bases from V and 3 bases from J, with 10 bases in between. From germline, CDR1 is SGHRS and CDR2 YFSETQ. The CDR3 runs to 14 residues.

This clonotype showed up just a few times. The V gene is TRBV5-6, the J gene TRBJ2-1; D might be TRBD1 (5 bases). V was pared by 6 bases and J by 4 bases, with 11 bases between. Germline CDR1 and CDR2: SGHDT and YYEEEE. The CDR3 covers 13 residues. The CDR3 DNA reads as TGTGCCAGCACCCTGGGGCTATACAATGAGCAGTTCTTC. Residues: CASTLGLYNEQFF.

This clonotype came up many times. This chain joins TRBV5-5 and TRBJ2-3, with D perhaps TRBD1 or TRBD2 (6 bases each). The CDR3 extends over 14 amino acids. V lost 0 bases, J lost 7 bases, and 12 bases lay in between. CDR1 is SGHKS, CDR2 YYEKEE, per germline (reference sequence). CDR3 DNA: TGTGCCAGCAGCTTGGGTCAGGGGAGGAATACGCAGTATTTT. Translated: CASSLGQGRNTQYF.

The chain has TRBV5-1 and TRBJ2-6; no clear D gene. Germline loops: CDR1 SGHRS, CDR2 YFSETQ. The CDR3 has 14 residues. V was shortened by 2 bases and J by 2 bases, with 5 bases between the two germline ends. This chain's CDR3 is CASSFIAGANVLTF. The CDR3 DNA reads as TGCGCCAGCAGCTTTATTGCTGGGGCCAACGTCCTGACTTTC. Based on the CDR3 plus reference TRBV5-1 and TRBJ2-6, the full variable domain is KAGVTQTPRYLIKTRGQQVTLSCSPISGHRSVSWYQQTPGQGLQFLFEYFSETQRNKGNFPGRFSGRQFSNSRSEMNVSTLELGDSALYLCASSFIAGANVLTFGAGSRLTVL.

The J gene is TRBJ2-7, the V gene TRBV7-2; TRBD2 agrees at 10 bases. CDR1 is SGHTA and CDR2 is FQGNSA in the germline V gene. The CDR3 sequence is 19 residues long. After removal of 1 base from V and 3 bases from J, the junction contained 15 bases not matched to a gene. The CDR3 is CASSLGASGGYTPRYEQYF. The CDR3 bases are TGTGCCAGCAGCTTAGGCGCTAGCGGGGGATATACCCCCCGCTACGAGCAGTACTTC.

V usage is TRBV20-1 and J usage is TRBJ2-3; the match to TRBD2 covers 13 bases. The CDR3 extends over 19 amino acids. Looked up from germline, CDR1 is DFQATT and CDR2 is SNEGSKA (reference sequence). With 0 bases clipped from V and 3 bases from J, the junction kept 12 bases outside the gene matches. The CDR3 loop is CSARDQSLAGGPDTDTQYF. DNA for the CDR3: TGCAGTGCTAGAGATCAATCACTAGCGGGAGGGCCAGATACAGATACGCAGTATTTT.

The sample holds a few counts of this clonotype. V is TRBV15 and J is TRBJ2-5, with 8 positions matching TRBD2. With V trimmed by 2 bases and J by 4 bases, 3 bases remained unmatched. There are 14 residues in the CDR3. CDR1 and CDR2 from the germline V gene are LNHNV and YYDKDF (reference sequence). The CDR3: CATSRPSGRETQYF. DNA of the CDR3: TGTGCCACCAGCAGACCGAGCGGGAGAGAGACCCAGTACTTC.

This clonotype has just a few counts. The rearrangement joins TRBV14 to TRBJ2-3, with 11 bases fitting TRBD2. CDR1 SGHDN and CDR2 FVKESK come from the germline V gene. This CDR3 is 14 amino acids long. Unmatched junction bases numbered 2, after V lost 4 bases and J lost 5 bases. The CDR3, as DNA: TGTGCCAGCAGCCCTAGCGGGAGGAAAGATACGCAGTATTTT. Its protein is CASSPSGRKDTQYF.

At least ten counts were recorded for this clonotype. This chain links TRBV12-3 or TRBV12-4 with TRBJ2-1; D perhaps matches TRBD2 (6 bases). The length of the CDR3 is 16 residues. Trimming removed 5 bases from V and 0 bases from J, with 14 bases in between. The CDR3 here is CASSPGTSSSYNEQFF. Here the CDR3 DNA reads TGTGCCAGCAGTCCAGGGACTTCCAGCTCCTACAATGAGCAGTTCTTC.

The J gene is TRBJ1-2, the V gene TRBV28; 10 positions match TRBD1. The CDR3 runs 15 residues. CDR1 is MDHEN, CDR2 SYDVKM, per germline. Trimming removed 6 bases from V and 4 bases from J; junction bases left unmatched: 8. Here the CDR3 reads CASSKPGQGLYGYTF. Written as DNA, the CDR3 is TGTGCCAGCAGCAAGCCGGGACAGGGGCTCTATGGCTACACCTTC.

The sample holds a few counts of this clonotype. The gene calls are TRBV14 and TRBJ2-1; D is perhaps TRBD1 or TRBD2 (5 bases each). The germline gives CDR1 SGHDN, CDR2 FVKESK. V was clipped by 2 bases and J by 3 bases, with 20 bases between them. This CDR3 contains 18 residues. CDR3: CASSQYKWDRNIYNEQFF. The CDR3 DNA reads as TGTGCCAGCAGCCAATATAAGTGGGACCGAAACATCTACAATGAGCAGTTCTTC. The variable domain in full, with the rest retrieved from reference TRBV14 and TRBJ2-1, is EAGVTQFPSHSVIEKGQTVTLRCDPISGHDNLYWYRRVMGKEIKFLLHFVKESKQDESGMPNNRFLAERTGGTYSTLKVQPAELEDSGVYFCASSQYKWDRNIYNEQFFGPGTRLTVL.

V is TRBV11-3 and J is TRBJ2-1; TRBD2 is a possible D gene (7 bases). Germline loops: CDR1 SGHNT, CDR2 YENEEA. This CDR3 is 15 amino acids long. V lost 6 bases and J lost 7, with 19 bases in between. CDR3 residues: CASSFQGTTTNEQFF. CDR3 nucleotides: TGTGCCAGCAGTTTCCAGGGGACTACTACGAATGAGCAGTTCTTC.

The V call is TRBV2, the J call TRBJ1-1; D is possibly TRBD1 (5 bases). With 0 bases removed from V and 8 bases from J, the gap between germline ends came to 7 bases. This CDR3 spans 12 amino acids. From germline, CDR1 is SNHLY and CDR2 FYNNEI. The CDR3: CASSEAWGEAFF. The CDR3, as DNA: TGTGCCAGCAGTGAAGCGTGGGGGGAAGCTTTCTTT. Based on the CDR3 plus reference TRBV2 and TRBJ1-1, the full variable domain is EPEVTQTPSHQVTQMGQEVILRCVPISNHLYFYWYRQILGQKVEFLVSFYNNEISEKSEIFDDQFSVERPDGSNFTLKIRSTKLEDSAMYFCASSEAWGEAFFGQGTRLTVV.

The rearrangement links TRBV12-3 or TRBV12-4 to TRBJ1-1, with a tentative D call TRBD1 (6 bases). Trimming left V 8 bases short and J 8 bases short, with 18 bases between. There are 13 residues in the CDR3. The CDR3 DNA reads as TGTGCCAGCTACAGTAGAGGGGGGACCGAAGCTTTCTTT. Translating gives CASYSRGGTEAFF.

This clonotype was detected only a few times. The rearrangement links TRBV5-1 to TRBJ2-1; 10 bases fit TRBD2. Per germline, CDR1 SGHRS and CDR2 YFSETQ. J lost 4 bases, V lost 7 bases, and 8 bases had no gene match. This CDR3 region has 15 residues. CDR3 residues: CASELSGRAYNEQFF. The CDR3 region has the DNA TGCGCCAGCGAGTTAAGCGGGAGGGCATACAATGAGCAGTTCTTC.

V gene TRBV10-1 combines with J gene TRBJ2-7, with D perhaps being TRBD1 or TRBD2 (5 bases each). Germline CDR1 is WNHNN and CDR2 is SYGVQD (reference sequence). Trimming took 8 bases from V and 4 from J, leaving 18 bases between them. CDR3 length: 14 amino acids. The CDR3 nucleotides are TGCGCCAGCTTAACGGGTGACGGGGCGTACGAGCAGTACTTC. It codes for CASLTGDGAYEQYF.

This chain uses TRBV5-1 with TRBJ2-1; the match to TRBD2 covers 11 bases. V was clipped by 1 base and J by 8 bases; unmatched bases: 2. Per germline, CDR1 SGHRS and CDR2 YFSETQ. CDR3 length: 14 residues. CDR3: CASSLTSGRDEQFF. The CDR3, as DNA: TGCGCCAGCAGCTTGACTAGCGGGAGAGATGAGCAGTTCTTC.

There are many counts of this clonotype. The V call is TRBV7-2, the J call TRBJ2-3, with 9 bases fitting TRBD1. Per the germline V gene, CDR1 is SGHTA and CDR2 is FQGNSA. V was pared by 7 bases and J by 4 bases, with 9 bases of the junction left unmatched. The CDR3 contains 15 residues. The CDR3 is CASTEQGQGSDTQYF. The CDR3 coding sequence is TGTGCCAGCACAGAACAGGGACAGGGCTCAGATACGCAGTATTTT.

This clonotype showed up just a few times. V gene TRBV7-9 combines with J gene TRBJ1-1; no clear D. Germline CDR1 and CDR2: SEHNR and FQNEAQ (reference sequence). The length of the CDR3 is 17 residues. Deletions cut 4 bases from V and 0 bases from J, with 18 bases between. Here the CDR3 DNA reads TGTGCCAGCAGCTCTCCGCTCGGTAGGGAGATGAACACTGAAGCTTTCTTT. Protein: CASSSPLGREMNTEAFF.

This chain uses TRBV14 with TRBJ2-3, with D unresolved. CDR3 size: 14 residues. Trimming stripped 2 bases from V and 0 bases from J, with 6 bases between. The germline gives CDR1 SGHDN, CDR2 FVKESK. Here the CDR3 reads CASSQLSSTDTQYF. As DNA, the CDR3 is TGTGCCAGCAGCCAACTTTCTAGCACAGATACGCAGTATTTT.

A few counts support this clonotype. The chain joins TRBV4-3 to TRBJ2-2; D unresolved. The CDR3 is 14 residues long. CDR1 is LGHNA and CDR2 is YSLEER in the germline V gene. Deletions cut 1 base from V and 2 bases from J, with 5 bases between. The CDR3 DNA sequence: TGCGCCAGCAGCCAAGGTTATAACACCGGGGAGCTGTTTTTT. Translation gives CASSQGYNTGELFF.

This clonotype came up a few times. This rearrangement joins TRBV30 to TRBJ1-1; D not resolved. This CDR3 spans 12 amino acids. Looked up from germline, CDR1 is GTSNPN and CDR2 is SVGIG (reference sequence). With 3 bases removed from V and 8 bases from J, the gap between germline ends came to 13 bases. CDR3 sequence (DNA): TGTGCCTGGAGGAGGCAGCGTGTCGAAGCTTTCTTT. It translates to CAWRRQRVEAFF.

V usage is TRBV19 and J usage is TRBJ2-7; D is perhaps TRBD1 or TRBD2 (5 bases each). Trimming cost V 3 bases and J 5 bases, with 14 bases left between them. The CDR3 is made up of 14 amino acids. CDR1 LNHDA and CDR2 SQIVND come from the germline V gene (reference sequence). CDR3: CASSIREGDHEQYF. DNA for the CDR3: TGTGCCAGTAGTATTAGAGAAGGGGACCACGAGCAGTACTTC.